This record covers a single T cell receptor (beta chain). This record belongs to a study of blood T cell repertoires in COVID-19. Study background: Some COVID-19 samples were acute and others convalescent; all came from the United States, Italy and Spain. The cDNA or gDNA used as material had been derived from T cells, B-cell-depleted T cells, or PBMCs.

TCRdb's table, derived via immunoSEQ multiplex PCR, lists solely in-frame clones and lacks some. The sample holds about 300,000 clones, approximately 84% seen once. The TCR sequence derives from a human donor with COVID-19, enrolled during active disease. The donor label of this sample is uncertain. Material: peripheral blood.

As DNA, the CDR3 is TGTGCCATCAGTGAGCCCGGGAGCCCAGCAAGAGATACGCAGTATTTT. This codes for CAISEPGSPARDTQYF. The chain joins TRBV10-3 to TRBJ2-3, with a possible D match to TRBD2 (6 bases). V lost 2 bases, J lost 5 bases, and 17 bases lay in between. Germline V CDR1 and CDR2: ENHRY, SYGVKD. CDR3 length: 16 amino acids.